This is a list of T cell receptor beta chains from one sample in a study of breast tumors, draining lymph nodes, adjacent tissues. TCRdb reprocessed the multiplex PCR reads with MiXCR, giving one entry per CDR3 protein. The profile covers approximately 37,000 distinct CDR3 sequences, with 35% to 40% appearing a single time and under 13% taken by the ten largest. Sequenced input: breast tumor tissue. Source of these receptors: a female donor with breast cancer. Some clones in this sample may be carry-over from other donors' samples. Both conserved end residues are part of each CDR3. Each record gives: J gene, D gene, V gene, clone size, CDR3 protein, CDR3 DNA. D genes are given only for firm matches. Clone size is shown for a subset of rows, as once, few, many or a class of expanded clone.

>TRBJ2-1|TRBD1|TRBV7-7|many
CASSLGQGDYNEQFF
TGTGCTAGCAGCTTAGGCCAGGGGGACTACAATGAGCAGTTCTTC
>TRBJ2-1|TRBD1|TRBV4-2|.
CASSQVGQGSYNEQFF
TGTGCCAGCAGCCAAGTTGGACAGGGATCTTACAATGAGCAGTTCTTC
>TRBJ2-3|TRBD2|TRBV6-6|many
CASSYKLAASTDTQYF
TGTGCCAGCAGTTACAAACTAGCGGCTAGCACAGATACGCAGTATTTT
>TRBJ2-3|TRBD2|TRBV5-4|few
CASSPTSGRAVDTQYF
TGTGCCAGCAGCCCGACTAGCGGGAGGGCCGTAGATACGCAGTATTTT
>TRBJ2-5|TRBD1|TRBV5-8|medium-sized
CASRGQGETQYF
TGTGCCAGCCGGGGACAGGGCGAGACCCAGTACTTC
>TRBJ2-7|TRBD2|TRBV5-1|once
CASSITSGPSYEQYF
TGCGCCAGCAGCATTACTAGCGGGCCCTCCTACGAGCAGTACTTC
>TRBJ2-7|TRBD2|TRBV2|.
CASSGMLASGSYEQYF
TGTGCCAGCAGTGGCATGTTGGCTAGCGGGAGCTACGAGCAGTACTTC
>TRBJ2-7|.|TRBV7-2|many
CASSLGGRSTYEQYF
TGTGCCAGCAGCTTAGGAGGCAGGTCAACCTACGAGCAGTACTTC
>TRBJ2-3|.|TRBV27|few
CASSGRQPPDTQYF
TGTGCCAGCAGTGGGAGACAACCCCCAGATACGCAGTATTTT
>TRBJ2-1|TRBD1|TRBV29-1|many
CSVLGQGTYNEQFF
TGCAGCGTCCTCGGACAGGGCACCTACAATGAGCAGTTCTTC
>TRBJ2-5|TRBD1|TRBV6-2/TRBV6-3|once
CASSSRDREETQYF
TGTGCCAGCAGTTCCCGGGACAGGGAAGAGACCCAGTACTTC
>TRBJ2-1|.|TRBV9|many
CASSVGASVSSYNEQFF
TGTGCCAGCAGCGTGGGGGCTAGCGTATCCTCCTACAATGAGCAGTTCTTC
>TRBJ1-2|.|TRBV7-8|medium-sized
CASSLGLLGAYGYTF
TGTGCCAGCAGCTTAGGCCTGCTCGGGGCCTATGGCTACACCTTC
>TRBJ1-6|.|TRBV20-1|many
CSASFLGDGDSPLHF
TGCAGTGCTAGTTTTCTGGGGGACGGCGATTCACCCCTCCACTTT
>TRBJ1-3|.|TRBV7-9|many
CASSLGLEPRNTIYF
TGTGCCAGCAGCTTAGGGCTAGAGCCCAGAAACACCATATATTTT
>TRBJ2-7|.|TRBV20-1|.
CSARENRDHSYEQYF
TGCAGTGCTAGAGAAAACAGGGATCATTCCTACGAGCAGTACTTC
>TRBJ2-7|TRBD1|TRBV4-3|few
CASSRDRVTYEQYF
TGCGCCAGCAGCCGGGACAGGGTGACCTACGAGCAGTACTTC
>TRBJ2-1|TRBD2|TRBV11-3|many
CASSVQGLAGFNEQFF
TGTGCCAGCAGCGTCCAGGGACTAGCGGGTTTTAATGAGCAGTTCTTC
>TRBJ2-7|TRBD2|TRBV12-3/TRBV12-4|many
CASSPPLGLAGAREQYF
TGTGCCAGCAGTCCCCCCTTAGGACTAGCGGGAGCAAGAGAGCAGTACTTC
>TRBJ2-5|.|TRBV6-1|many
CASSEVAGLETQYF
TGTGCCAGCAGTGAAGTGGCAGGGTTGGAGACCCAGTACTTC
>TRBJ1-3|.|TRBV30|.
CAWSVQAAIYF
TGTGCCTGGAGTGTACAGGCAGCCATATATTTT
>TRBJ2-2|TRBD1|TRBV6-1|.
CASSVLQGAGTGELFF
TGTGCCAGCAGTGTTTTACAGGGGGCAGGCACCGGGGAGCTGTTTTTT
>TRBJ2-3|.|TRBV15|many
CATSQRWDTQYF
TGTGCCACCAGCCAAAGGTGGGATACGCAGTATTTT
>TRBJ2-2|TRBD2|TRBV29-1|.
CSVAVGGAGELFF
TGCAGCGTTGCCGTGGGAGGGGCCGGGGAGCTGTTTTTT
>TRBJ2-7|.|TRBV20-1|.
CSAETGRTHSYEQYF
TGCAGTGCTGAGACCGGGCGGACTCACTCCTACGAGCAGTACTTC
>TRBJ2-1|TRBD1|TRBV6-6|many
CASSPGQVSAQFF
TGTGCCAGCAGTCCGGGACAGGTGTCGGCGCAGTTCTTC
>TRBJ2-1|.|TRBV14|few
CASSHPSGKEQFF
TGTGCCAGCAGCCACCCATCAGGTAAAGAGCAGTTCTTC
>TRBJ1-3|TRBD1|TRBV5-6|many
CASTKTGGSGNTIYF
TGTGCCAGCACGAAGACAGGGGGCTCTGGAAACACCATATATTTT
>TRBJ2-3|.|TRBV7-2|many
CASSNTDTQYF
TGTGCCAGCAGCAACACAGATACGCAGTATTTT
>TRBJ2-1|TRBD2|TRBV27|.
CASSLRASGKNEQFF
TGTGCCAGCAGTTTAAGGGCTAGCGGGAAAAATGAGCAGTTCTTC
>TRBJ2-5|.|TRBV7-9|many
CASSLVGQETQYF
TGTGCCAGCAGCTTAGTGGGGCAAGAGACCCAGTACTTC
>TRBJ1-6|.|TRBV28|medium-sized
CASRDNDNSPLHF
TGTGCCAGCCGGGACAACGATAATTCACCCCTCCACTTT
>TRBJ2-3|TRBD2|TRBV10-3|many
CAISESAGGPRTDTQYF
TGTGCCATCAGTGAGTCTGCGGGAGGGCCCCGCACAGATACGCAGTATTTT
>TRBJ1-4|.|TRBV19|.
CASSPRVGEKLFF
TGTGCCAGTAGCCCAAGGGTGGGGGAAAAACTGTTTTTT
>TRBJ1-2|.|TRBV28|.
CASNPFGRGYTF
TGTGCCAGCAATCCATTCGGCCGGGGCTACACCTTC
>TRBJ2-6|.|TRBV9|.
CASSFELSGANVLTF
TGTGCCAGCAGCTTCGAGCTGAGTGGGGCCAACGTCCTGACTTTC
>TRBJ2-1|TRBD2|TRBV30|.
CAWNPGTRGYEQFF
TGTGCCTGGAACCCCGGGACTAGAGGCTATGAGCAGTTCTTC
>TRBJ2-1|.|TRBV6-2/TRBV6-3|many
CASRELARNEQFF
TGTGCCAGCAGGGAACTAGCCCGGAATGAGCAGTTCTTC
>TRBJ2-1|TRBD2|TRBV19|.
CACRGGSGKAYNEQFF
TGTGCCTGTAGGGGGGGTAGCGGGAAGGCCTACAATGAGCAGTTCTTC
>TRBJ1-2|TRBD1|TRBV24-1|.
CATSDPQDRGRFNGYTF
TGTGCCACCAGTGATCCGCAGGACAGGGGACGGTTCAATGGCTACACCTTC
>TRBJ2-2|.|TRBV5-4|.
CASSSSGASIGELFF
TGTGCCAGCAGCTCCTCGGGGGCTTCTATTGGGGAGCTGTTTTTT
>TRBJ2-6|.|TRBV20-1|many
CSASLSGANVLTF
TGCAGTGCTAGTCTCTCTGGGGCCAACGTCCTGACTTTC
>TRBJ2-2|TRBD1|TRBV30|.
CAWRPSRDRNTGELFF
TGTGCCTGGAGACCCTCCCGGGACAGAAACACCGGGGAGCTGTTTTTT
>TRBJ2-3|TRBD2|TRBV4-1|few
CASSPRTGTGTSGKDTQYF
TGCGCCAGCAGCCCCAGGACAGGGACGGGGACTAGCGGGAAAGATACGCAGTATTTT
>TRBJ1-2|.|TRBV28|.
CASEFPAGVGYGYTF
TGTGCCAGCGAATTCCCCGCGGGGGTTGGGTATGGCTACACCTTC
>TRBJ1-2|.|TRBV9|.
CASSGGSGYTF
TGTGCCAGCAGCGGGGGGAGTGGCTACACCTTC
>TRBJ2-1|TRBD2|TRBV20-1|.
CSARISSGGYNVNEQFF
TGCAGTGCTAGGATTTCTAGCGGAGGGTATAACGTCAATGAGCAGTTCTTC
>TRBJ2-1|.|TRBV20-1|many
CSASIGGGANNEQFF
TGCAGTGCTTCCATTGGGGGCGGAGCGAACAATGAGCAGTTCTTC
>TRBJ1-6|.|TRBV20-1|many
CSARDTSSYNSPLHF
TGCAGTGCTCGGGACACGAGCTCCTATAATTCACCCCTCCACTTT
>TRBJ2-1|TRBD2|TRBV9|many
CASSVASGRFWNEQFF
TGTGCCAGCAGCGTAGCGAGCGGGAGGTTTTGGAATGAGCAGTTCTTC
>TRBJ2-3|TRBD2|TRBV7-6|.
CASSPSGSTTDTQYF
TGTGCCAGCAGCCCTAGCGGGAGTACCACAGATACGCAGTATTTT
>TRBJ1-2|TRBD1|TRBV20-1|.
CSARQGAGYGYAF
TGCAGCGCTAGACAGGGGGCGGGCTATGGCTACGCCTTC
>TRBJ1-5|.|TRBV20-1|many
CSAMEGSNQPQHF
TGCAGTGCCATGGAGGGGAGCAATCAGCCCCAGCATTTT
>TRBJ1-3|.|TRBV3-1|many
CASSQDAGLGNTIYF
TGTGCCAGCAGCCAAGATGCGGGACTGGGAAACACCATATATTTT
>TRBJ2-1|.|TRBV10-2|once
CASSKGPSYNEQFF
TGCGCCAGCAGTAAGGGACCCAGCTACAATGAGCAGTTCTTC
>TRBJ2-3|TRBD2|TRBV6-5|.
CASRKSAGLGNTQYF
TGTGCCAGCAGGAAATCAGCGGGATTGGGAAATACGCAGTATTTT
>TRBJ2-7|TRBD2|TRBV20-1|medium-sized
CSARGLAGVTLSSYEQYF
TGCAGTGCTAGAGGACTAGCGGGGGTGACCCTAAGCTCCTACGAGCAGTACTTC
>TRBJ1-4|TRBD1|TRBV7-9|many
CASSSGGRTTNEKLFF
TGTGCCAGCAGCTCAGGGGGCCGAACAACTAATGAAAAACTGTTTTTT
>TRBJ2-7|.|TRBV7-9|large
CASGRSNEQYF
TGTGCCAGCGGGAGGTCGAACGAGCAGTACTTC
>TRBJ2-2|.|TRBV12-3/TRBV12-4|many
CASARASGTGELFF
TGTGCCAGCGCCCGGGCATCGGGCACCGGGGAGCTGTTTTTT